One T cell receptor beta chain is described in this entry. The ends lost 1 base at V and 1 base at J; junction bases unmatched: 11. Germline lookup yields CDR1 SGHVS and CDR2 FQNEAQ. The CDR3 runs 19 residues. Some clones are missing from TCRdb's copy, which holds only in-frame ones; the method was immunoSEQ multiplex PCR. The sample yields about 75,000 clones, under 90% seen once. The data are from a study of T cell clones after liver transplantation. About the research overall: Immunosuppression withdrawal was tried within 2 years after liver transplantation in this trial. Samples came pre-transplant, pre-randomization before withdrawal, and post-randomization after withdrawal ended. Post-transplant blood was tracked for graft-donor-reactive T cell clones identified in a pre-transplant mixed lymphocyte reaction. Until 12-24 months post-transplant, subjects got standard immunosuppression and no induction.

This receptor was obtained from a human patient who received a liver transplant. These T cells may partly come from the graft donor. The chain combines TRBV7-8 with TRBJ2-1, with 9 nucleotides matching TRBD2. The sample here was CD4+ T cells from blood, taken around 50 months after liver transplant. CDR3 sequence reads: CASSLGYDSGRWSYNEQFF. CDR3 nucleotides: TGTGCCAGCAGCTTAGGGTACGATAGCGGGAGATGGTCCTACAATGAGCAGTTCTTC.